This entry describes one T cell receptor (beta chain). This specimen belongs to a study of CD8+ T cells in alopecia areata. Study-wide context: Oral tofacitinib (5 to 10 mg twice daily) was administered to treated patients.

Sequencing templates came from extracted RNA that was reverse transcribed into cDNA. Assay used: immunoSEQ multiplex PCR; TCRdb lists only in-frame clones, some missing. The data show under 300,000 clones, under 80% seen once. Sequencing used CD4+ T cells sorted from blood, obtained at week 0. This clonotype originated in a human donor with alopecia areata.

CDR3: CASSLEGWRQYF. In DNA form, the CDR3 reads TGTGCCAGCAGCTTAGAGGGGTGGAGGCAGTACTTC. The chain is built from TRBV11-2 and TRBJ2-7; D unclear. The germline V gene has CDR1 SGHAT and CDR2 FQNNGV. Trimming removed 0 bases at V and 9 bases at J, with 9 bases between. The CDR3 sequence is 12 residues long.